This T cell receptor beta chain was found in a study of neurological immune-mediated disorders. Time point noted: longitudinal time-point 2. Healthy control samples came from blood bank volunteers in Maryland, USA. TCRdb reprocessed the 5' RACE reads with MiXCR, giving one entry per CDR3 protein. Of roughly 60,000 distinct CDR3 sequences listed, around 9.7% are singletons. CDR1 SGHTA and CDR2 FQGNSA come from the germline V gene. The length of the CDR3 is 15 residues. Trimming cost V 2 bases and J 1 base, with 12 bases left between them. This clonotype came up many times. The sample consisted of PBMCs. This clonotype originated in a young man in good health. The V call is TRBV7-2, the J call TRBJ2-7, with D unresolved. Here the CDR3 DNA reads TGTGCCAGCAGCTTATATGTAACGGTATCCTACGAGCAGTACTTC. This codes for CASSLYVTVSYEQYF.